This entry features one T cell receptor beta chain sequence. The assay was immunoSEQ multiplex PCR, and TCRdb's table has in-frame clones only and misses some. This sample carries tens of thousands of clones, 85% to 95% of them seen once, and the ten largest clones take around 0.69%. Unmatched junction bases numbered 1, after V lost 2 bases and J lost 3 bases. Germline CDR1 SGHRS, CDR2 YFSETQ. This CDR3 spans 13 amino acids. The source of the sample is a study of OX40 agonist ivuxolimab in advanced cancers. V gene TRBV5-1 combines with J gene TRBJ2-5; 7 bases line up with TRBD1. Sequencing was performed on CD4+ or CD8+ T cells sorted from blood, taken in a trial of the OX40 agonist ivuxolimab. The clonotype comes from an adult with an advanced solid tumor such as melanoma, head and neck, liver or kidney cancer. The CDR3 here is CASSFGTEETQYF. The CDR3 DNA reads as TGCGCCAGCAGCTTTGGGACAGAAGAGACCCAGTACTTC.